This TCR beta chain was sequenced in a study of regulatory T cells in long-lasting Graves disease. Study-level results: Lower TCR diversity was seen in persistent Graves' patients than in newly diagnosed ones.

The TCR beta library used iRepertoire HTBI primers with Arm-PCR amplification of CDR3. TCRdb re-analysed the multiplex PCR reads in MiXCR, keeping a single row per CDR3 protein. The data contain under 500,000 distinct CDR3 sequences, less than 25% of them singletons. There are 17 residues in the CDR3. Germline V gives CDR1 SGHTA, CDR2 FQGNSA. V lost 5 bases and J lost 4; bases outside the gene matches: 6. Regarding time point: persistent/refractory GD, antithyroid drugs over 5 years with positive TRAb. From RNA extracted from PBMCs, the TCR library was made. About this clonotype itself: Its antigen is currently unknown.

This material consisted of peripheral blood mononuclear cells (PBMCs), taken when the disease was refractory, from a patient treated with antithyroid drugs. This receptor was taken from a female donor with Graves disease. The chain has TRBV7-2 and TRBJ2-2; 14 bases fit TRBD2. The CDR3 reads CASSTTSGRVLTGELFF. The CDR3 nucleotides read TGTGCCAGCAGCACGACTAGCGGGAGGGTCCTCACCGGGGAGCTGTTTTTT. Filled out from reference TRBV7-2 and TRBJ2-2, the complete variable domain reads GAGVSQSPSNKVTEKGKDVELRCDPISGHTALYWYRQSLGQGLEFLIYFQGNSAPDKSGLPSDRFSAERTGGSVSTLTIQRTQQEDSAVYLCASSTTSGRVLTGELFFGEGSRLTVL.